This T cell receptor beta chain stems from a study of blood T cells in healthy people across ages. This clonotype was seen a handful of times. A second PCR, run for roughly 7 to 12 cycles, used a sample-barcoded 5' primer plus a J-beta primer mix. MiXCR, run by TCRdb on the 5' RACE reads, gives a single entry per CDR3 protein. The sample carries 800,000 to 950,000 distinct CDR3 sequences, about 27% recorded once. CDR1 is DFQATT, CDR2 SNEGSKA, per germline (reference sequence). V lost 2 bases and J 9 bases, leaving 20 bases between the germline ends. The CDR3 loop spans 14 amino acids. These records were also assigned to another study, of T cells of mothers and their children.

Sequenced material: blood. This TCR derives from a woman between 40 and 55 years old in good health. V usage is TRBV20-1 and J usage is TRBJ2-7; D uncertain. Here the CDR3 reads CSARSEGREVGQYF. The CDR3 DNA sequence: TGCAGTGCTAGATCCGAAGGACGAGAAGTCGGGCAGTACTTC.